The next 14 T cell receptor beta chains were all read from a single sample in a study of technical replicates of blood from a few donors. Using immunoSEQ multiplex PCR, the repertoire was profiled, and TCRdb retains in-frame clones only, with some absent. The sample holds some 80,000 clones; around 97% are singletons and the top ten take around 0.18%. Sequenced sample: T cells isolated from PBMCs. Receptors were obtained from a human donor in good health.

The J gene is TRBJ2-1, the V gene TRBV2; D is unresolved. The V end lost 6 bases, the J end lost 3 bases, and 15 bases lay between the germline ends. CDR1 is SNHLY, CDR2 FYNNEI, per germline. The CDR3 extends over 15 amino acids. Written as DNA, the CDR3 is TGTGCCAGCAGCTTGGCCATCCAATTCTACAATGAGCAGTTCTTC. This codes for CASSLAIQFYNEQFF.

DNA for the CDR3: TGTGCCAGCAGTGCTGGACTAGCGGGAGCTTCAGATACGCAGTATTTT. Its translation is CASSAGLAGASDTQYF. The chain employs TRBV2 and TRBJ2-3, with 13 positions matching TRBD2. V was clipped by 4 bases and J by 4 bases; unmatched bases: 5. This CDR3 region has 16 residues. Per germline, CDR1 SNHLY and CDR2 FYNNEI.

The V and J genes are TRBV7-3 and TRBJ1-1, with D hard to call. Trimming left V 2 bases short and J 6 bases short, with 22 bases between. The CDR3 extends over 17 amino acids. Per germline, CDR1 SGHTA and CDR2 FQGTGA. The CDR3 DNA is TGTGCCAGCAGCTTAGTTGCGGGGATAGGACCCACGGCTGAAGCTTTCTTT. Its protein is CASSLVAGIGPTAEAFF. Together with reference TRBV7-3 and TRBJ1-1, the CDR3 gives the full variable domain: GAGVSQTPSNKVTEKGKYVELRCDPISGHTALYWYRQSLGQGPEFLIYFQGTGAADDSGLPNDRFFAVRPEGSVSTLKIQRTERGDSAVYLCASSLVAGIGPTAEAFFGQGTRLTVV.

The chain has TRBV28 and TRBJ2-3; 13 nucleotides align to TRBD2. The CDR3 consists of 14 residues. Losses at the gene ends were 10 bases for V and 6 bases for J; bases not matched to a gene: 7. The germline CDR1 and CDR2 sequences are MDHEN and SYDVKM. The CDR3 region has the DNA TGTGCCATCCTTGCGGGACTAGCGGGGGATACGCAGTATTTT. Translating it yields CAILAGLAGDTQYF.

The V and J genes are TRBV28 and TRBJ2-2; the match to TRBD1 covers 7 bases. Germline V gene data show CDR1 as MDHEN and CDR2 as SYDVKM. V trimming: 5 bases; J trimming: 0 bases; junction bases outside the gene matches: 0. This CDR3 contains 14 residues. CDR3 protein: CASSGTANTGELFF. CDR3 DNA sequence: TGTGCCAGCAGTGGGACAGCGAACACCGGGGAGCTGTTTTTT.

This chain joins TRBV30 and TRBJ2-7; 7 bases agree with TRBD1. J was trimmed by 2 bases and V by 1 base; bases with no gene match: 2. The CDR3 covers 13 residues. Germline V gene sequence: CDR1 GTSNPN, CDR2 SVGIG (reference sequence). The chain's CDR3 is CAWSEDRPYEQYF. The CDR3 DNA follows: TGTGCCTGGAGTGAGGACAGGCCCTACGAGCAGTACTTC.

This rearrangement joins TRBV5-4 to TRBJ2-2, with TRBD1 as a possible D gene (6 bases). Germline V CDR1 and CDR2: SGHNT, YYREEE (reference sequence). Trimming removed 4 bases at V and 6 bases at J, with 13 bases between. This CDR3 is 14 amino acids long. The CDR3: CASSPGTTSGELFF. The CDR3 bases are TGTGCCAGCAGCCCCGGGACAACCTCCGGGGAGCTGTTTTTT.

The rearrangement joins TRBV18 to TRBJ1-1; D might be TRBD1 (6 bases). Trimming took off 3 bases at V and 5 bases at J, with 19 bases between the two ends. Per germline, CDR1 KGHSH and CDR2 LQKENI. This CDR3 spans 16 amino acids. CDR3 loop: CASSPTSTGTRTEAFF. The CDR3 coding sequence is TGTGCCAGCTCACCCACTTCTACAGGGACGCGAACTGAAGCTTTCTTT.

V usage is TRBV13 and J usage is TRBJ2-5; 7 nucleotides line up with TRBD1. V lost 4 bases and J lost 1; bases outside the gene matches: 6. The CDR3 is 15 residues long. Per the germline V gene, CDR1 is PRHDT and CDR2 is FYEKMQ (reference sequence). The CDR3 coding sequence is TGTGCCAGCAGCTCCGGGACAGCCACCCAAGAGACCCAGTACTTC. It encodes CASSSGTATQETQYF.

This chain uses TRBV18 with TRBJ2-2; D is undetermined. Trimming pared 0 bases from V and 8 bases from J, leaving 10 bases between. CDR3 length: 14 residues. In germline, CDR1 is KGHSH, CDR2 LQKENI. The CDR3 here is CASSPPNLRGELFF. CDR3 coding DNA: TGTGCCAGCTCACCACCGAACCTAAGAGGGGAGCTGTTTTTT.

The chain employs TRBV5-1 and TRBJ1-1; the match to TRBD1 covers 10 bases. V was pared by 4 bases and J by 4 bases, with 4 bases of the junction left unmatched. From germline, CDR1 is SGHRS and CDR2 YFSETQ. This CDR3 has 14 residues. The DNA of the CDR3 is TGCGCCAGCAGCAACCGGACAGGGGGCACTGAAGCTTTCTTT. Its translation is CASSNRTGGTEAFF.

The rearrangement uses TRBV7-9 and TRBJ2-7; 9 bases line up with TRBD2. The CDR3 runs to 14 residues. Germline loops: CDR1 SEHNR, CDR2 FQNEAQ (reference sequence). V shed 5 bases and J 5 bases; nucleotides not matched to a gene: 7. The CDR3 DNA is TGTGCCAGCAGCGACATTAGCGGGAGCAACGAGCAGTACTTC. It encodes CASSDISGSNEQYF.

The chain has TRBV27 and TRBJ1-1, with 8 nucleotides matching TRBD1. V was pared by 5 bases and J by 0 bases, with 11 bases of the junction left unmatched. Germline V gives CDR1 MNHEY, CDR2 SMNVEV (reference sequence). This CDR3 region has 17 residues. CDR3 residues: CASSHPRDRFMNTEAFF. For the CDR3, the DNA is TGTGCCAGCAGTCACCCCCGGGACAGGTTCATGAACACTGAAGCTTTCTTT.

The chain employs TRBV6-4 and TRBJ2-1; TRBD2 matches at 13 bases. CDR1 MRHNA and CDR2 SNTAGT come from the germline V gene. V gave up 2 bases and J gave up 5 bases; unmatched junction bases: 3. The CDR3 has 16 residues. The CDR3 DNA reads as TGTGCCAGCAGTGACCCTGGGACTAGCGGGGACAATGAGCAGTTCTTC. As protein: CASSDPGTSGDNEQFF.